Here is one T cell receptor beta chain with its context. Its antigen is not yet known. No clone much larger than this one lies a single base away; base qualities are absent. These data are taken from a study of blood T cell repertoires in COVID-19 (dated by TCRdb to the early 2020s). For the study in its entirety: Collaborator samples came from the United States, Italy and Spain and covered acute and convalescent phases of COVID-19. The material from the prospective study consisted of cDNA or gDNA derived from T cells, B-cell-depleted T cells, or PBMCs. The repertoires were made available in a free public database intended to serve as a resource for research on the immune response to SARS-CoV-2. Where available, HLA class I and class II types were taken from metadata supplied by the sample provider and were not determined by assay-based typing. A de-identified subject ID, COVID-19 status, age in years and sex were almost always included in the sample metadata. Samples came from the ongoing ImmuneRACE study (first 160 participants) plus 1,254 subjects from 6 global collaborators. The dataset comprised deeply sampled blood TCRbeta repertoires from subjects exposed to, actively infected with, or recovered from COVID-19. The paper as a whole reports these results and caveats: Clinical and demographic metadata were provided uncurated, with the amount varying by source and participant.

TCRbeta CDR3 regions were amplified from genomic DNA using the immunoSEQ Assay, a bias-controlled multiplex PCR. The authors' analysis ran thus. Within the assay, amplification of reference gene primers was used to estimate how many nucleated cells each sample contained. Sequence reads were collapsed and filtered to measure the absolute abundance of every unique TCRbeta CDR3 rearrangement. For each sample, productive Simpson clonality was calculated as the square root of Simpson's diversity index over productive rearrangements. Sourced from immuneACCESS, this table was stored by TCRdb with only in-frame sequences that have V and J called. A share of the clones is absent; for the studies checked, an unresolved V gene accounts for under half, and the remainder has no known explanation. V and J calls and clone size follow that table, whereas D and trimming were derived from the DNA. This sample gives approximately 300,000 clones in total; approximately 90% of them show up just once. Approximately 4.3% of the sample is held by the ten biggest clonotypes.

From the germline V gene, CDR1 is MGHRA and CDR2 is YSYEKL. The trim is 0 bases for V and 7 bases for J, with a gap of 6 bases between the germline ends. The CDR3 goes from the cysteine to the phenylalanine over 13 residues. CDR3 DNA is the only sequence kept; it has 39 bases, read in frame from the first base. Collaborating institutions collected whole blood in K2EDTA tubes following their own protocols. Collaborator samples were shipped for TCRbeta analysis as frozen whole blood, isolated PBMCs, or DNA extracted from either sample type. Sequenced material: peripheral blood. The receptor chain draws on TRBV4-1 and TRBJ1-4; the D gene assignment is ambiguous. The TCR comes from a man aged 35 to 55 with acute or convalescent COVID-19. The nucleotide sequence is TGCGCCAGCAGCCAAGATCGGGGTGAAAAACTGTTTTTT. It encodes CASSQDRGEKLFF.